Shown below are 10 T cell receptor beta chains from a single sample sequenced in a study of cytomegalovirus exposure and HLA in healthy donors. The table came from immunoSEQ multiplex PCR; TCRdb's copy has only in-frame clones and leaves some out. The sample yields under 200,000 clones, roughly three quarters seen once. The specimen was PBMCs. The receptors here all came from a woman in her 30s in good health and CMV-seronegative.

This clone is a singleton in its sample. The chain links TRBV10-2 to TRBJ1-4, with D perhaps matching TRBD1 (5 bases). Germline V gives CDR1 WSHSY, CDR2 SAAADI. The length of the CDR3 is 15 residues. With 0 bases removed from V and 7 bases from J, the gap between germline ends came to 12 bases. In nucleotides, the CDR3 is TGCGCCAGCAGTGAGTCAGGGGTCGGGGGTGAAAAACTGTTTTTT. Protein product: CASSESGVGGEKLFF.

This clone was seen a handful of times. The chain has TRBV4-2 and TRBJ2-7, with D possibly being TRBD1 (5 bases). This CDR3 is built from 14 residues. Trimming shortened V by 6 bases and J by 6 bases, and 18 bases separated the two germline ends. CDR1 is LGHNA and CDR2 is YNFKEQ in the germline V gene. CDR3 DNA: TGTGCCAGCAGTCCCGTAGGGGTTCCCCGCGAGCAGTACTTC. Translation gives CASSPVGVPREQYF.

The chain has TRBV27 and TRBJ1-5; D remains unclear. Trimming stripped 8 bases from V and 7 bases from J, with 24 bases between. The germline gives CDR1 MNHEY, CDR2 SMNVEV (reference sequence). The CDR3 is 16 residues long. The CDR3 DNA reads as TGTGCCAGCTCTGAGGAGTTGCCCTTGGCTGGCCAGCCCCAGCATTTT. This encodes CASSEELPLAGQPQHF.

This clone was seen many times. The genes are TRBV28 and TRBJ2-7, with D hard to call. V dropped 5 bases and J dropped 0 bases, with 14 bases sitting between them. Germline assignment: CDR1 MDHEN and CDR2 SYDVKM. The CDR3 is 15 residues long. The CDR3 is CASSNPGAGSYEQYF. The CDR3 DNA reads TGTGCCAGCAGTAACCCCGGAGCCGGCTCCTACGAGCAGTACTTC.

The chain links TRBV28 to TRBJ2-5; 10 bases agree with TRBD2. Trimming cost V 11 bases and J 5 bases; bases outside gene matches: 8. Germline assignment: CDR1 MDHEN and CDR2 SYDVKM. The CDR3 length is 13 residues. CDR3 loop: CAASSGSFETQYF. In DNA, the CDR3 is TGTGCCGCTTCTAGCGGGAGTTTTGAGACCCAGTACTTC.

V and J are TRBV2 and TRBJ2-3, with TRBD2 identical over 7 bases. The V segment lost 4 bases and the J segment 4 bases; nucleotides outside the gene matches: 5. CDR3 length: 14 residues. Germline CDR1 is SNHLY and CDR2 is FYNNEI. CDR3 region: CASSVRLAADTQYF. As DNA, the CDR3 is TGTGCCAGCAGTGTTCGGCTAGCGGCAGATACGCAGTATTTT.

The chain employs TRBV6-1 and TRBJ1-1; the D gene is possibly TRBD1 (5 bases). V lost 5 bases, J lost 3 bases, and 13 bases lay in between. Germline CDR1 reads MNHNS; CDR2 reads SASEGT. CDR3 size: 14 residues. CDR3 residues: CASSKGFTDTEAFF. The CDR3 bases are TGTGCCAGCAGTAAGGGGTTTACGGACACTGAAGCTTTCTTT.

For the CDR3, the DNA is TGTGCCAGCAGTACCGGAGCAGGGTTCAATCAGCCCCAGCATTTT. It encodes CASSTGAGFNQPQHF. The chain recombines TRBV25-1 with TRBJ1-5, with D perhaps matching TRBD1 (5 bases). Germline CDR1 reads MGHDK; CDR2 reads SYGVNS. The CDR3 consists of 15 residues. Trimming took off 5 bases at V and 3 bases at J, with 14 bases between the two ends.

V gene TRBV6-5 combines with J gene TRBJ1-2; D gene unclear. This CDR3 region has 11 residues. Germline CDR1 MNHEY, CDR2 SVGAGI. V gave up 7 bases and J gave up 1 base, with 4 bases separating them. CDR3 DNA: TGTGCCAGCACGAGTAACTATGGCTACACCTTC. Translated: CASTSNYGYTF.

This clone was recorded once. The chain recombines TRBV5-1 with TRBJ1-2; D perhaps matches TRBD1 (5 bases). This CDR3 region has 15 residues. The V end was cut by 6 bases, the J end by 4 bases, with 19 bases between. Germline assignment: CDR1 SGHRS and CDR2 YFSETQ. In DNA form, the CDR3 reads TGCGCCAGCACCAAAATAACCGGGGGGAGCTATGGCTACACCTTC. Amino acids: CASTKITGGSYGYTF.